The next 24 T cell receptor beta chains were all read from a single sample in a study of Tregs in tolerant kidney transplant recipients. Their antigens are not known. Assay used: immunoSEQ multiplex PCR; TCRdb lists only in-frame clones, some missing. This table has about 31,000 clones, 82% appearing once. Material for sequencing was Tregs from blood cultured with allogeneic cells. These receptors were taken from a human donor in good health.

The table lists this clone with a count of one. The chain's CDR3 is CASRGQASYEQYF. CDR3 coding DNA: TGTGCCAGCAGGGGACAGGCCTCCTACGAGCAGTACTTC. The chain links TRBV2 to TRBJ2-7, with 8 bases fitting TRBD1. CDR3 length: 13 residues. Germline V gene sequence: CDR1 SNHLY, CDR2 FYNNEI. Trimming removed 6 bases from V and 0 bases from J; junction bases left unmatched: 1.

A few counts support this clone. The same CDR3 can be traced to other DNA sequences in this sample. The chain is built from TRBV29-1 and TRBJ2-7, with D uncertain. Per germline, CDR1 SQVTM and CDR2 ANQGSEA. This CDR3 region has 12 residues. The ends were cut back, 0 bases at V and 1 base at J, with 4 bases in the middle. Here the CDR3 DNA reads TGCAGCGTTGAAGACGGTTCCTACGAGCAGTACTTC. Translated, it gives CSVEDGSYEQYF.

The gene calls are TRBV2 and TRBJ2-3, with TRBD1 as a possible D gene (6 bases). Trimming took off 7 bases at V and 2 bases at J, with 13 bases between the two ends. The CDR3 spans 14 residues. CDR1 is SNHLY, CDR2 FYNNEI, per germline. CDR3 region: CASTPGQPTDTQYF. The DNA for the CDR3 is TGTGCCAGCACCCCCGGACAGCCCACAGATACGCAGTATTTT. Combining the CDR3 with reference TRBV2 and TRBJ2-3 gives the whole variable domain EPEVTQTPSHQVTQMGQEVILRCVPISNHLYFYWYRQILGQKVEFLVSFYNNEISEKSEIFDDQFSVERPDGSNFTLKIRSTKLEDSAMYFCASTPGQPTDTQYFGPGTRLTVL.

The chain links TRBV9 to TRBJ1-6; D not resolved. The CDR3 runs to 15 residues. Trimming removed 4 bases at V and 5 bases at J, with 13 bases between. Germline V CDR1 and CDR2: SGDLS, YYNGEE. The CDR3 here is CASSPHTGNNSPLHF. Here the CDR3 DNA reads TGTGCCAGCAGCCCCCACACGGGTAATAATTCACCCCTCCACTTT.

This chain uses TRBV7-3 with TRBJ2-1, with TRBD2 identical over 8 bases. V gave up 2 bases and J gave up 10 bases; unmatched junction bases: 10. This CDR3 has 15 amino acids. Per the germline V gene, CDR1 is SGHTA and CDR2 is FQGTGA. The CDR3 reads CASSLARGGIHEQFF. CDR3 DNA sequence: TGTGCCAGCAGCTTAGCACGGGGGGGAATCCACGAGCAGTTCTTC.

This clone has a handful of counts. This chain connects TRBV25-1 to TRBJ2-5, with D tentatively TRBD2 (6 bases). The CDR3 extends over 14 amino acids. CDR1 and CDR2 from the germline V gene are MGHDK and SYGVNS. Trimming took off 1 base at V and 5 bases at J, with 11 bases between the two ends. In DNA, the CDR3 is TGTGCCAGCAGTGAATTTTGGGGGGACGAGACCCAGTACTTC. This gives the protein CASSEFWGDETQYF.

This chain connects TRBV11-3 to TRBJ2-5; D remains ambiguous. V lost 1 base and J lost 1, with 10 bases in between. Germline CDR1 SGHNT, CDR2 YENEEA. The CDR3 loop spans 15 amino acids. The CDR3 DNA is TGTGCCAGCAGCTTAGGTCAACATTTCCAAGAGACCCAGTACTTC. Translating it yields CASSLGQHFQETQYF.

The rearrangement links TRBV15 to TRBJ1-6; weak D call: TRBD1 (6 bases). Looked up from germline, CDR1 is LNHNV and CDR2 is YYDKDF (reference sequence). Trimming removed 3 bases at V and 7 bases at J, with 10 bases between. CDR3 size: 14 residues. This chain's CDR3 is CATSRGHWNSPLHF. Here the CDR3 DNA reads TGTGCCACCAGCAGGGGACACTGGAATTCACCCCTCCACTTT.

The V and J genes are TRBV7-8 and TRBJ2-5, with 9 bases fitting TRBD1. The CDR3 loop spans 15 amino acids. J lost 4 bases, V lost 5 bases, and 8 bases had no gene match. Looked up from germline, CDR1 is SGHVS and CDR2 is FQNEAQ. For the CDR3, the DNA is TGTGCCAGCAGCCACGACAGGGGGTCGGTAGAGACCCAGTACTTC. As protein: CASSHDRGSVETQYF.

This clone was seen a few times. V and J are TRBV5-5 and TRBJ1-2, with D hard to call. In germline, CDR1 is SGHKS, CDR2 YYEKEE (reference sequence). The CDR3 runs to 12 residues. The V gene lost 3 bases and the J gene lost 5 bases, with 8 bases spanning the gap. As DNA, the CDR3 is TGTGCCAGCAGCTATAGGGCTTATGGCTACACCTTC. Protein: CASSYRAYGYTF.

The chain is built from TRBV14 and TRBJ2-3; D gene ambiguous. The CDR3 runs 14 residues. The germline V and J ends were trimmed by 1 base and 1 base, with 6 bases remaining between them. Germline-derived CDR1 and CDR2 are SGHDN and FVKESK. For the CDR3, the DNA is TGTGCCAGCAGCCAAGTCGAAGGCACAGATACGCAGTATTTT. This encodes CASSQVEGTDTQYF.

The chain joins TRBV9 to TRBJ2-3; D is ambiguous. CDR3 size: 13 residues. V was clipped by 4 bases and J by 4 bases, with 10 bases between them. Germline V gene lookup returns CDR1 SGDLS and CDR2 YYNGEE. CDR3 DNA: TGTGCCAGCAGCCCCAACCCCCCAGATACGCAGTATTTT. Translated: CASSPNPPDTQYF.

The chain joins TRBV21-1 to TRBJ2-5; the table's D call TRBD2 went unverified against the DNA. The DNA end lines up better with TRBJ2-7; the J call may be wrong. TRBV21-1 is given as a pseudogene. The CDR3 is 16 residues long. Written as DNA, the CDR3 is TGTGCCAGCAGCTCCCCTGGGACTTTGATTACCTACGAGCAGTACTTC. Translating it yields CASSSPGTLITYEQYF.

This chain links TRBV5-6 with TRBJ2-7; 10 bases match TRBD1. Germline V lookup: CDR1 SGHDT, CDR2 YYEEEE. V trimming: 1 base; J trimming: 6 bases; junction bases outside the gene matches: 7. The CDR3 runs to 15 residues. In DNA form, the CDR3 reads TGTGCCAGCAGCTTGACGGGACAGGGGACGTTCGAGCAGTACTTC. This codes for CASSLTGQGTFEQYF.

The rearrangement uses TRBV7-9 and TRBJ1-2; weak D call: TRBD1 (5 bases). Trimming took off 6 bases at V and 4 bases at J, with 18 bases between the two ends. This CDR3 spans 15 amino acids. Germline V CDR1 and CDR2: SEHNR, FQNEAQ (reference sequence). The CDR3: CASSGRAKLRYGYTF. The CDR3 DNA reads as TGTGCCAGCAGTGGCAGGGCCAAACTCCGCTATGGCTACACCTTC.

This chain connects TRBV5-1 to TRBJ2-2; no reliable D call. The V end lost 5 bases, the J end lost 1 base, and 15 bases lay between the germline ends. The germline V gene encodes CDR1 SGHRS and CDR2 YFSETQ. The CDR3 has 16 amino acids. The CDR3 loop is CASRWGISGNTGELFF. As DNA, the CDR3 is TGCGCCAGCAGGTGGGGAATATCGGGGAACACCGGGGAGCTGTTTTTT.

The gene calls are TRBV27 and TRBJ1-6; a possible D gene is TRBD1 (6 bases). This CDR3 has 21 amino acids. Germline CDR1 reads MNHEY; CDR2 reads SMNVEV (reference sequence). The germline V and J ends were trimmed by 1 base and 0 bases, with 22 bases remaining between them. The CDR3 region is CASSLWGQKTETYSYNSPLHF. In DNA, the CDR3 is TGTGCCAGCAGTTTATGGGGGCAGAAGACAGAAACCTACTCCTATAATTCACCCCTCCACTTT.

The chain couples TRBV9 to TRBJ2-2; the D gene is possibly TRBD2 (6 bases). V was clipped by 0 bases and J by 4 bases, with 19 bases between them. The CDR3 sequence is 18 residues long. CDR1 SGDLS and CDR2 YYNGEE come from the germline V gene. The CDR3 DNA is TGTGCCAGCAGCGTAGTTGCGTCGGGGGTTAAAGGCACCGGGGAGCTGTTTTTT. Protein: CASSVVASGVKGTGELFF.

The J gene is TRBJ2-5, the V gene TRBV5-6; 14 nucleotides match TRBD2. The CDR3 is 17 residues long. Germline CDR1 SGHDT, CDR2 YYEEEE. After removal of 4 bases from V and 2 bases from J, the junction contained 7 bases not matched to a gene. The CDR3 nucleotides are TGTGCCAGCAGCCCCGGGACTAGCGGGAGAACACAAGAGACCCAGTACTTC. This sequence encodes CASSPGTSGRTQETQYF.

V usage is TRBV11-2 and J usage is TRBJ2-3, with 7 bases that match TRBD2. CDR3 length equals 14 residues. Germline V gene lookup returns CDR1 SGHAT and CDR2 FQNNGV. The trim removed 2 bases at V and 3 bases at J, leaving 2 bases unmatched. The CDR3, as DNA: TGTGCCAGCAGCTTACTGGGGGGGACAGATACGCAGTATTTT. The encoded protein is CASSLLGGTDTQYF.

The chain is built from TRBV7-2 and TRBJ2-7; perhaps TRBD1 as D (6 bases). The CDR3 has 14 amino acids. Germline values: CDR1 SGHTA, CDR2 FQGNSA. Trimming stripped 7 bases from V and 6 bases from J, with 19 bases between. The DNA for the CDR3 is TGTGCCAGCACCTTCTCAGGGGCGGTCTCCGAGCAGTACTTC. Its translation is CASTFSGAVSEQYF.

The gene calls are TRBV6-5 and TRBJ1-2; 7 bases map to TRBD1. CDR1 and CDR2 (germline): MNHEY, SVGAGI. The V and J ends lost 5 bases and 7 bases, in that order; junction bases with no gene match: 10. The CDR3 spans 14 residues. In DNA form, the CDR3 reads TGTGCCAGCAGTGGTGATAGGGGGCGGAGTGGCTACACCTTC. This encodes CASSGDRGRSGYTF.

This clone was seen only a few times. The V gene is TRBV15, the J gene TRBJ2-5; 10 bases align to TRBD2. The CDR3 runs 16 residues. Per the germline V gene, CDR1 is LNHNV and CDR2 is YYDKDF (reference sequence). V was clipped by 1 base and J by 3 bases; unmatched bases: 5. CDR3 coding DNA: TGTGCCACCAGCAGAGGGCAGCGGGGGGGCGAAGAGACCCAGTACTTC. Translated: CATSRGQRGGEETQYF. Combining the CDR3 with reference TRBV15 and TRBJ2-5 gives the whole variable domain DAMVIQNPRYQVTQFGKPVTLSCSQTLNHNVMYWYQQKSSQAPKLLFHYYDKDFNNEADTPDNFQSRRPNTSFCFLDIRSPGLGDTAMYLCATSRGQRGGEETQYFGPGTRLLVL.

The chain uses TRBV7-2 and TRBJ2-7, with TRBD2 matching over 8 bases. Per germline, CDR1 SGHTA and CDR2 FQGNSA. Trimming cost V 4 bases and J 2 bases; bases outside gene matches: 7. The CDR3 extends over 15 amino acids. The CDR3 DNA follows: TGTGCCAGCAGCTCGCGGGGGGTTGTAACCTACGAGCAGTACTTC. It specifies CASSSRGVVTYEQYF.